This passage covers 18 T cell receptor beta chains from one sample sequenced in a study of OX40 agonist ivuxolimab in advanced cancers. Receptor amplification or capture employed the immunoSEQ multiplex PCR assay. The immuneACCESS repertoire file appears here via TCRdb, limited to in-frame rearrangements. These files lack a portion of the clones; in checked studies, under half of the deficit traces to unresolved V genes, and the cause of the others is not known. The sample includes about 89,000 clones, with approximately 90% observed a single time. The leading ten clones occupy 0.71% of the sample. Sequences were derived from CD4+ or CD8+ T cells sorted from blood, sampled in a trial of the OX40 agonist ivuxolimab. These receptors all come from an adult with an advanced solid tumor such as melanoma, head and neck, liver or kidney cancer.

V gene TRBV7-9 combines with J gene TRBJ2-7; D unresolved. The CDR3 totals 14 residues. Germline V gene lookup returns CDR1 SEHNR and CDR2 FQNEAQ (reference sequence). Trimming pared 8 bases from V and 0 bases from J, leaving 14 bases between. CDR3 residues: CASGESGSSYEQYF. The CDR3 DNA reads TGTGCCAGCGGGGAATCAGGTAGCTCCTACGAGCAGTACTTC.

The V call is TRBV11-3, the J call TRBJ1-5, with a weak D call TRBD1 (5 bases). Germline CDR1 SGHNT, CDR2 YENEEA. With 5 bases removed from V and 7 bases from J, the gap between germline ends came to 15 bases. The CDR3 has 14 residues. Written as DNA, the CDR3 is TGTGCCAGCAGCCCCCGTGACAGACGGCAGCCCCAGCATTTT. Protein sequence: CASSPRDRRQPQHF.

The rearrangement uses TRBV18 and TRBJ2-7; TRBD1 matches at 7 bases. CDR3 length equals 16 residues. Germline V gene lookup returns CDR1 KGHSH and CDR2 LQKENI. J lost 2 bases, V lost 0 bases, and 7 bases had no gene match. As DNA, the CDR3 is TGTGCCAGCTCACCACCGGCCAAGGGACAGACCTACGAGCAGTACTTC. Translated, it gives CASSPPAKGQTYEQYF.

This clone came up once. This chain joins TRBV19 and TRBJ2-1; D may be TRBD2 (5 bases). The CDR3 is 12 amino acids. CDR1 and CDR2 (germline): LNHDA, SQIVND (reference sequence). Trimming cost V 5 bases and J 8 bases, with 10 bases left between them. CDR3 amino acids: CASSELGDEQFF. The CDR3 region has the DNA TGTGCCAGTAGTGAACTAGGCGATGAGCAGTTCTTC.

This clone was found a few times. The chain carries TRBV7-7 and TRBJ2-3; D may be TRBD1 (5 bases). CDR3 size: 14 residues. The V end was cut by 0 bases, the J end by 6 bases, with 10 bases between. CDR1 is SSHAT, CDR2 FNYEAQ, per germline (reference sequence). The CDR3 DNA is TGTGCCAGCAGCTTAGCGGGGCTGGTGGATACGCAGTATTTT. This gives the protein CASSLAGLVDTQYF.

The sample holds one count of this clone. The CDR3 protein is CASNQGYGETQYF. The CDR3 region has the DNA TGTGCCAGCAACCAGGGCTACGGGGAGACCCAGTACTTC. The chain uses TRBV2 and TRBJ2-5; D may be TRBD1 (5 bases). Trimming removed 7 bases at V and 5 bases at J, with 14 bases between. Germline CDR1 reads SNHLY; CDR2 reads FYNNEI. This CDR3 is built from 13 residues.

This chain links TRBV28 with TRBJ1-1, with 8 bases lining up with TRBD1. This CDR3 is built from 15 residues. Germline lookup yields CDR1 MDHEN and CDR2 SYDVKM. Unmatched junction bases numbered 10, after V lost 6 bases and J lost 4 bases. This CDR3 reads CASRPRAGGFTEAFF. CDR3 nucleotide sequence: TGTGCCAGCAGGCCGCGGGCAGGGGGCTTCACTGAAGCTTTCTTT.

The V call is TRBV6-5, the J call TRBJ2-3, with TRBD1 matching 9 bases. Germline CDR1 reads MNHEY; CDR2 reads SVGAGI. Trimming removed 0 bases from V and 4 bases from J; junction bases left unmatched: 2. The CDR3 sequence is 15 residues long. The CDR3 sequence: CASSYSTGGPDTQYF. The CDR3 DNA sequence: TGTGCCAGCAGTTACTCGACAGGGGGGCCAGATACGCAGTATTTT.

The rearrangement joins TRBV9 to TRBJ1-2; 7 bases line up with TRBD1. This CDR3 comprises 14 residues. V shed 3 bases, J shed 11 bases, and the junction held 13 bases outside the gene matches. The germline V gene has CDR1 SGDLS and CDR2 YYNGEE. The CDR3 DNA follows: TGTGCCAGCAGCGCCAGCGGGACAGCCCAATTTTACACCTTC. Translated, it gives CASSASGTAQFYTF. The whole variable domain, remainder taken from reference TRBV9 and TRBJ1-2, is DSGVTQTPKHLITATGQRVTLRCSPRSGDLSVYWYQQSLDQGLQFLIQYYNGEERAKGNILERFSAQQFPDLHSELNLSSLELGDSALYFCASSASGTAQFYTFGSGTRLTVV.

The V call is TRBV7-2, the J call TRBJ2-3; D not resolved. Trimming stripped 4 bases from V and 4 bases from J, with 12 bases between. Germline values: CDR1 SGHTA, CDR2 FQGNSA. The CDR3 runs to 14 residues. The CDR3 reads CASSYYWAADTQYF. The CDR3 DNA reads as TGTGCCAGCAGCTATTACTGGGCCGCAGATACGCAGTATTTT.

This clone was observed a few times. The CDR3 nucleotides are TGTGCCGGGCGCTCAGGGGCTAGCTCCTACGAGCAGTACTTC. This gives the protein CAGRSGASSYEQYF. The chain combines TRBV2 with TRBJ2-7, with a tentative D call TRBD1 (6 bases). Trimming took 11 bases from V and 0 from J, leaving 17 bases between them. The CDR3 covers 14 residues. Germline loops: CDR1 SNHLY, CDR2 FYNNEI.

This clone was seen a single time. The chain joins TRBV5-6 to TRBJ1-5, with D perhaps TRBD1 (5 bases). This CDR3 spans 16 amino acids. Germline V gives CDR1 SGHDT, CDR2 YYEEEE. With 0 bases removed from V and 7 bases from J, the gap between germline ends came to 17 bases. CDR3: CASSLGGVREDQPQHF. CDR3 nucleotide sequence: TGTGCCAGCAGCTTGGGCGGGGTCAGGGAGGACCAGCCCCAGCATTTT. Variable domain in full (rest from reference TRBV5-6 and TRBJ1-5): DAGVTQSPTHLIKTRGQQVTLRCSPKSGHDTVSWYQQALGQGPQFIFQYYEEEERQRGNFPDRFSGHQFPNYSSELNVNALLLGDSALYLCASSLGGVREDQPQHFGDGTRLSIL.

The rearrangement links TRBV4-2 to TRBJ2-1; TRBD2 matches 13 bases. The junction had 4 bases not matched to a gene; V was cut back by 3 bases and J by 5 bases. There are 16 residues in the CDR3. CDR1 is LGHNA, CDR2 YNFKEQ, per germline. CDR3 nucleotide sequence: TGTGCCAGCAGCCAGTCGACTAGCGGGGGGAACAATGAGCAGTTCTTC. It codes for CASSQSTSGGNNEQFF.

CDR3 nucleotide sequence: TGTGCCAGCAGTGAGGGGGGCTCACCAGATACGCAGTATTTT. It translates to CASSEGGSPDTQYF. The chain couples TRBV25-1 to TRBJ2-3; D tentatively fits TRBD1 or TRBD2 (6 bases each). V was clipped by 3 bases and J by 4 bases, with 11 bases between them. Germline values: CDR1 MGHDK, CDR2 SYGVNS. This CDR3 spans 14 amino acids.

This sequence joins TRBV27 and TRBJ1-5, with unresolved D. The germline V gene has CDR1 MNHEY and CDR2 SMNVEV (reference sequence). V lost 3 bases and J 1 base, leaving 10 bases between the germline ends. The CDR3 is 15 residues long. CDR3 bases: TGTGCCAGCAGTTTGAGCAGAACGAGCAATCAGCCCCAGCATTTT. Translating it yields CASSLSRTSNQPQHF.

The chain uses TRBV9 and TRBJ2-5; D assignment may be TRBD1 or TRBD2 (6 bases each). V lost 7 bases to trimming and J lost 5 bases, with 18 bases between them. The CDR3 loop spans 14 amino acids. From germline, CDR1 is SGDLS and CDR2 YYNGEE. CDR3 in amino acids: CASASPGAGETQYF. CDR3 coding DNA: TGTGCCAGCGCTTCCCCGGGGGCCGGGGAGACCCAGTACTTC.

The V and J genes are TRBV2 and TRBJ2-5, with D maybe TRBD2 (6 bases). This CDR3 contains 12 residues. Germline V gene lookup returns CDR1 SNHLY and CDR2 FYNNEI. The germline V and J ends were trimmed by 6 bases and 5 bases, with 10 bases remaining between them. CDR3 DNA: TGTGCCAGCAGGGGGGAGGTTGAGACCCAGTACTTC. As protein: CASRGEVETQYF.

The V and J genes are TRBV27 and TRBJ2-2; 11 nucleotides line up with TRBD1. The germline CDR1 and CDR2 sequences are MNHEY and SMNVEV (reference sequence). V shed 3 bases, J shed 2 bases, and the junction held 17 bases outside the gene matches. This CDR3 has 21 amino acids. DNA for the CDR3: TGTGCCAGCAGTTTTCGACCCACGATGAGCTGGACAGGGGGCAACACCGGGGAGCTGTTTTTT. Protein: CASSFRPTMSWTGGNTGELFF.